This TCR beta chain derives from a study of shared clonotypes between healthy human individuals. The CDR3 loop spans 12 amino acids. CDR1 SNHLY and CDR2 FYNNEI come from the germline V gene. V lost 10 bases and J lost 6, with 14 bases in between. Replicate sorted-subset PCRs were loaded with around 210 ng DNA, 30,000 to 35,000 T cell genomes. TCRdb's table, derived via immunoSEQ multiplex PCR, lists solely in-frame clones and lacks some. This table has about 710,000 clones, around 78% appearing once. Points from the study as a whole: Naive subsets tended to show greater estimated richness than memory subsets.

Points on this clone: The antigen is not known.

Partitioning of CD4+ cells yielded a CD45RA+ naive subset and a CD45RA-negative memory subset. This clonotype was obtained from a woman between 25 and 40 years old in good health. The sample taken for sequencing was memory CD4+ T cells sorted from blood. The subset was: CD45RA-negative fraction. The chain is built from TRBV2 and TRBJ2-3, with D unclear. The CDR3 loop reads CATRAFADTQYF. The CDR3 DNA sequence: TGTGCCACTAGGGCATTCGCGGATACGCAGTATTTT.